This entry concerns a single T cell receptor (beta chain). The data originate from a study of blood T cells in healthy people across ages. Researchers isolated at least 6.5 million PBMCs per sample. With a J-beta primer mix and a sample-barcoded 5' primer, a second PCR ran about 7 to 12 cycles. MiXCR, applied by TCRdb to the 5' RACE reads, yields one record per CDR3 protein. The sample gives 750,000 to 1,000,000 distinct CDR3 sequences, about 29% of which show up once; around 9.6% is in the top ten. Germline-derived CDR1 and CDR2 are SGHAT and FQNNGV. The CDR3 sequence is 13 residues long. The germline V and J ends were trimmed by 5 bases and 8 bases, with 15 bases remaining between them. In addition, the sample was reused for a study of T cells of mothers and their children.

The source of this sequence is a woman in her thirties or forties in good health. The sequenced material came from blood. This chain connects TRBV11-2 to TRBJ1-1; D perhaps matches TRBD1 (5 bases). The CDR3 loop is CASSTGPSGEAFF. In nucleotides, the CDR3 is TGTGCCAGCAGCACGGGACCCTCGGGGGAAGCTTTCTTT.